A single sample is the source of the 10 T cell receptor beta chains below, sequenced in a study of shared clonotypes between healthy human individuals. Clones were read by immunoSEQ multiplex PCR, and TCRdb kept only the in-frame ones, dropping some. This table has under 650,000 clones, 95% to 97% appearing once. The specimen sequenced was naive CD4+ T cells sorted from blood. Subset of the sample: CD45RA+ positively selected. The receptors were sampled from a woman in her 30s in good health.

V is TRBV23-1 and J is TRBJ2-5, with D perhaps TRBD2 (5 bases). TRBV23-1 is marked as an open reading frame, function uncertain. CDR3 length: 13 amino acids. V was trimmed by 6 bases and J by 8 bases, leaving 16 bases between them. The CDR3 loop is CASRNFPRETQYF. CDR3 coding DNA: TGCGCCAGCAGAAATTTCCCCCGGGAAACCCAGTACTTC.

The chain is built from TRBV19 and TRBJ2-5; D unresolved. The DNA end lines up better with TRBJ2-7; the J call may be wrong. Germline V lookup: CDR1 LNHDA, CDR2 SQIVND (reference sequence). The CDR3 is 14 residues long. The DNA of the CDR3 is TGTGCCAGTAGTATTGGGGTAGGAACATACGAGCAGTACTTC. Translating gives CASSIGVGTYEQYF.

This chain links TRBV19 with TRBJ2-7; the D is unclear. The CDR3 totals 13 residues. The germline CDR1 and CDR2 sequences are LNHDA and SQIVND (reference sequence). Trimming left V 3 bases short and J 1 base short, with 7 bases between. The CDR3 here is CASSISLSYEQYF. The CDR3 DNA reads as TGTGCCAGTAGTATCTCTTTGTCCTACGAGCAGTACTTC.

The rearrangement links TRBV9 to TRBJ2-1, with 9 bases that match TRBD2. Losses at the gene ends were 4 bases for V and 3 bases for J; bases not matched to a gene: 5. Looked up from germline, CDR1 is SGDLS and CDR2 is YYNGEE. The CDR3 has 15 amino acids. CDR3 bases: TGTGCCAGCAGCAAGACTAGCGGAAACTACAATGAGCAGTTCTTC. This translates into CASSKTSGNYNEQFF.

Written as DNA, the CDR3 is TGTGCCACCAACAGTGGAGGGTCTAACGAGCAGTACTTC. It codes for CATNSGGSNEQYF. This rearrangement joins TRBV28 to TRBJ2-7; D might be TRBD2 (6 bases). This CDR3 has 13 residues. CDR1 and CDR2 from the germline V gene are MDHEN and SYDVKM. Trimming pared 10 bases from V and 5 bases from J, leaving 18 bases between.

The chain employs TRBV5-1 and TRBJ2-7; 11 bases map to TRBD1. Germline assignment: CDR1 SGHRS and CDR2 YFSETQ. With V trimmed by 4 bases and J by 5 bases, 5 bases remained unmatched. CDR3 length equals 14 residues. Here the CDR3 DNA reads TGCGCCAGCAGCGGGGGACAGGGGGGCGACGAGCAGTACTTC. Translating it yields CASSGGQGGDEQYF.

The chain uses TRBV5-1 and TRBJ2-5; 7 nucleotides line up with TRBD2. The CDR3 runs to 15 residues. Trimming at V came to 0 bases and at J to 0 bases, leaving 2 bases not matched to a gene. Germline CDR1 and CDR2: SGHRS and YFSETQ. The CDR3 loop is CASSLALADQETQYF. The DNA of the CDR3 is TGCGCCAGCAGCTTGGCTCTAGCGGACCAAGAGACCCAGTACTTC.

V usage is TRBV25-1 and J usage is TRBJ1-2; TRBD1 matches at 8 bases. This CDR3 spans 11 amino acids. Germline assignment: CDR1 MGHDK and CDR2 SYGVNS. Trimming at V came to 0 bases and at J to 14 bases, leaving 2 bases not matched to a gene. The CDR3 region has the DNA TGTGCCAGCAGTGAATACCGGGACAGGACCTTC. Amino acid sequence: CASSEYRDRTF.

This chain connects TRBV6-1 to TRBJ2-2; unclear D gene. The CDR3 is 14 residues long. Germline V gene lookup returns CDR1 MNHNS and CDR2 SASEGT. V shed 7 bases and J shed 2 bases, with 11 bases lying between them. The CDR3 DNA follows: TGTGCCAGCACCCCCTACATCAACACCGGGGAGCTGTTTTTT. It translates to CASTPYINTGELFF.

This clone was observed once. This chain uses TRBV7-9 with TRBJ2-1, with 8 nucleotides matching TRBD2. Per germline, CDR1 SEHNR and CDR2 FQNEAQ (reference sequence). The V and J ends lost 4 bases and 7 bases, in that order; junction bases with no gene match: 6. This CDR3 is 14 amino acids long. CDR3 sequence: CASSSRTSHNEQFF. CDR3 sequence (DNA): TGTGCCAGCAGCTCCCGGACTAGCCATAATGAGCAGTTCTTC. The entire variable domain, with the rest obtained from reference TRBV7-9 and TRBJ2-1, is as follows: DTGVSQNPRHKITKRGQNVTFRCDPISEHNRLYWYRQTLGQGPEFLTYFQNEAQLEKSRLLSDRFSAERPKGSFSTLEIQRTEQGDSAMYLCASSSRTSHNEQFFGPGTRLTVL.